These 2 T cell receptor beta chains originate from one sample sequenced in a study of T cell changes during pregnancy in multiple sclerosis. The protocol was immunoSEQ multiplex PCR, while the TCRdb copy is restricted to in-frame clones and leaves out a portion. Of roughly 39,000 clones in the sample, 90% were seen once. The sequencing here drew on CD4+ T cells from peripheral blood mononuclear cells, taken in the first trimester of pregnancy. The receptors come from a female donor in good health, enrolled as a control in a pregnancy study.

The chain joins TRBV6-5 to TRBJ1-5; TRBD1 is a possible D gene (6 bases). The CDR3 loop spans 15 amino acids. V dropped 5 bases and J dropped 7 bases, with 18 bases sitting between them. CDR1 MNHEY and CDR2 SVGAGI come from the germline V gene. DNA of the CDR3: TGTGCCAGCAGTCCCGACAGGTGGGGCGGGCAGCCCCAGCATTTT. Translating it yields CASSPDRWGGQPQHF.

The chain carries TRBV4-3 and TRBJ1-2; tentatively, D is TRBD1 (6 bases). The V end was cut by 0 bases, the J end by 5 bases, with 13 bases between. The CDR3 extends over 15 amino acids. Germline V gene sequence: CDR1 LGHNA, CDR2 YSLEER. CDR3 DNA sequence: TGCGCCAGCAGCCAAGATCCGGACAGCAGATATGGCTACACCTTC. This codes for CASSQDPDSRYGYTF.